This record looks at one TCR beta chain sequence and its context. No cognate antigen has been identified for it. A read error may produce the germline difference seen at one junction end. From a lookup of the germline V gene (reference sequence), CDR1 and CDR2 are LNHNV and YYDKDF. Counted from cysteine to phenylalanine, this CDR3 has 16 amino acids. The only DNA kept is the CDR3, 48 bases in frame from the first base. Receptor libraries were prepared by the immunoSEQ multiplex PCR assay. What TCRdb holds here is the immuneACCESS table cut down to in-frame rearrangements. Part of the clones is not present; checked against another copy, under half of the missing clones reflect an unresolved V gene, and the others are unexplained. This sample holds about 57,000 clones; around nine tenths were observed only once. Less than 2% of the sample goes to the ten largest clones. This record comes from a study of T cell changes during pregnancy in multiple sclerosis (dated by TCRdb to between 2019 and 2020). With respect to the entire study: The study examined how the T cell repertoire changed over the course of pregnancy in women with multiple sclerosis.

In this chain, TRBV15 is recombined with TRBJ1-2; 9 bases in the middle match TRBD1. The sequence derives from a female donor with multiple sclerosis, enrolled in a pregnancy study. The sequencing here drew on peripheral blood, taken after pregnancy. At the DNA level, the sequence is TGTGCCACCACCAGAGAGGGACAGGGAGGAAGCTATGGCTACACCTTC. This yields the protein CATTREGQGGSYGYTF.